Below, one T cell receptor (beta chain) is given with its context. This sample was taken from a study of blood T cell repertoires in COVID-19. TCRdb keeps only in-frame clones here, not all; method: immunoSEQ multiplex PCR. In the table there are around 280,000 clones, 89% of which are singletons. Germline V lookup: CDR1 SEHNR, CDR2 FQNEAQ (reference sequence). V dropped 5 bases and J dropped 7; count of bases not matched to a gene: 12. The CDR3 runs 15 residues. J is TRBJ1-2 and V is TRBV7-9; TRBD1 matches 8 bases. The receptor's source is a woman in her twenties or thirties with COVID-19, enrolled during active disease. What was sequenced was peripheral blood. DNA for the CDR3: TGTGCCAGCAGCCCAGGACAGGGTGCGGACGGTGGCTACACCTTC. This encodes CASSPGQGADGGYTF.